Sequencing of this T cell receptor beta chain was carried out in a study of T-cell reconstitution after alpha-beta-depleted transplantation in children. In its sample, this clonotype was seen many times. The germline gives CDR1 LGHNA, CDR2 YSLEER. The V segment lost 9 bases and the J segment 6 bases; nucleotides outside the gene matches: 1. CDR3 size: 12 residues. Preparation of the TCRbeta library used unique molecular identifiers. TCRdb called the PCR reads again in MiXCR, with one record for every CDR3 protein. Among roughly 220,000 distinct CDR3 sequences listed, more than 10% were seen once. The TCR comes from a human donor who donated a stem cell graft to a child with acute lymphoblastic leukemia. Material: PBMCs from the stem cell graft donor, obtained from the stem cell graft. The rearrangement links TRBV4-3 to TRBJ1-6, with 8 positions matching TRBD1. CDR3 bases: TGCGCCAGTGGACAGGGTAATTCACCCCTCCACTTT. Translating it yields CASGQGNSPLHF.